This TCR beta chain was sequenced in a study of shared clonotypes between healthy human individuals. Turning to this clone: Its antigen is as yet unknown.

V was pared by 0 bases and J by 2 bases, with 7 bases between. The V gene's germline CDR1 is SGHDN and CDR2 FVKESK. CDR3 length: 15 residues. General observations from the study: Sequencing depth was a factor that was expected to affect clonotype sharing among donors.

Every immunoSEQ plate was one replicate of a subset's evenly spread DNA. TCRdb's table, derived via immunoSEQ multiplex PCR, lists solely in-frame clones and lacks some. The sample yields approximately 1,500,000 clones, 95% to 99% seen once. The V call is TRBV14, the J call TRBJ2-2; D is undetermined. This TCR came from a man in his thirties or forties in good health. The sequenced sample consisted of naive CD4+ T cells sorted from blood. Subset noted: CD45RA+ positively selected. The CDR3 nucleotides are TGTGCCAGCAGCCAAGATTTACTTAACACCGGGGAGCTGTTTTTT. Amino acid sequence: CASSQDLLNTGELFF. Supplemented by reference TRBV14 and TRBJ2-2, the full variable domain reads EAGVTQFPSHSVIEKGQTVTLRCDPISGHDNLYWYRRVMGKEIKFLLHFVKESKQDESGMPNNRFLAERTGGTYSTLKVQPAELEDSGVYFCASSQDLLNTGELFFGEGSRLTVL.